The entry that follows covers one T cell receptor beta chain sequence. Its antigen is as yet unknown. These data belong to a study of PD-L1 blockade in urothelial cancer. Whole-study results and caveats: Prediction of better survival came from below-median pretreatment blood TCR clonality.

Time point described: peripheral blood 6 weeks after treatment start. Assay: immunoSEQ multiplex PCR; the TCRdb copy retains only in-frame clones and omits some. The table lists roughly 120,000 clones, 80% to 95% of them singletons. The CDR3 totals 15 residues. V was clipped by 3 bases and J by 5 bases; unmatched bases: 8. Germline V lookup: CDR1 SGHRS, CDR2 YFSETQ. The rearrangement links TRBV5-1 to TRBJ2-5; the match to TRBD1 covers 9 bases. This sample comprised PBMCs, obtained around atezolizumab (anti-PD-L1) treatment. The clonotype was recovered from a man between 60 and 70 years old with urothelial cancer. CDR3 region: CASSWGTGISETQYF. The CDR3 DNA reads as TGCGCCAGCAGCTGGGGGACAGGGATTAGCGAGACCCAGTACTTC.